This T cell receptor beta chain was profiled in a study of blood T cell repertoires in COVID-19. The data were produced by immunoSEQ multiplex PCR, yet TCRdb's version contains in-frame clones alone and is incomplete. Of some 530,000 clones listed, over 75% were seen once; the top ten hold roughly 3.2%. This TCR came from a human donor in a cohort sampled during active COVID-19. The sample was peripheral blood.

As DNA, the CDR3 is TGTGCCAGCAGTTACTCCGGACAGACCTACGAGCAGTACTTC. Protein sequence: CASSYSGQTYEQYF. The rearrangement links TRBV6-6 to TRBJ2-7, with a possible D match to TRBD1 (6 bases). The CDR3 has 14 residues. CDR1 MNHNY and CDR2 SVGAGI come from the germline V gene (reference sequence). Trimming cost V 0 bases and J 2 bases, with 8 bases left between them.